The clone carrying this T cell receptor beta chain was recorded once. Generated by immunoSEQ multiplex PCR, the TCRdb table keeps only in-frame clones and is missing some. The data show about 69,000 clones, with 70% to 90% seen just once and approximately 3.4% held by the top ten. The data derive from a study of T cell changes during pregnancy in multiple sclerosis. V shed 5 bases and J shed 8 bases, with 6 bases lying between them. The CDR3 length is 11 residues. The germline V gene encodes CDR1 SGHTA and CDR2 FQGNSA. This material consisted of peripheral blood, taken before pregnancy. V is TRBV7-2 and J is TRBJ1-4; maybe TRBD1 (6 bases). The receptor's source is a female donor with multiple sclerosis, enrolled in a pregnancy study. The CDR3, as DNA: TGTGCCAGCAGCCAGGGGGAAAAACTGTTTTTT. Translation: CASSQGEKLFF.